The clone carrying this T cell receptor beta chain has a count of ten or more. The sample is drawn from a study of T-cell reconstitution after alpha-beta-depleted transplantation in children. The CDR3 is 11 amino acids. Germline CDR1 is MNHEY and CDR2 is SVGAGI. V lost 6 bases and J lost 9, with 9 bases in between. It was with unique molecular identifiers that the TCRbeta library was prepared. From the PCR reads, TCRdb called clonotypes with MiXCR, one entry per CDR3 protein. Found here are some 490,000 distinct CDR3 sequences, approximately 12% of them singletons; the top ten hold approximately 5.4%.

This TCR derives from a human donor who donated a stem cell graft to a child with combined immunodeficiency. V is TRBV6-5 and J is TRBJ2-1, with D perhaps matching TRBD2 (6 bases). Sequences were derived from PBMCs from the stem cell graft donor, sampled from the stem cell graft. CDR3: CASSYGGEQFF. CDR3 coding DNA: TGTGCCAGCAGCTACGGGGGTGAGCAGTTCTTC.